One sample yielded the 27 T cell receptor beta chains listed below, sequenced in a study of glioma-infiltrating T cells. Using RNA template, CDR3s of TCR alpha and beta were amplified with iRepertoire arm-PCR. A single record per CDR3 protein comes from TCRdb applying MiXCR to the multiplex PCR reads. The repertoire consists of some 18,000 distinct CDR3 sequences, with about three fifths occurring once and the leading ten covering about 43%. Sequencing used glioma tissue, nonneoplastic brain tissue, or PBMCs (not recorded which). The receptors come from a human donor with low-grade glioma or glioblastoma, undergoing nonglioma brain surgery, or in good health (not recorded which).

CDR3 nucleotide sequence: TGCAGTGCTAGAAAAAGCAACGAGCAGTACTTC. It translates to CSARKSNEQYF. The V and J genes are TRBV20-1 and TRBJ2-7, with D hard to call. V was clipped by 2 bases and J by 5 bases, with 7 bases between them. The CDR3 has 11 amino acids. Germline CDR1 and CDR2: DFQATT and SNEGSKA (reference sequence).

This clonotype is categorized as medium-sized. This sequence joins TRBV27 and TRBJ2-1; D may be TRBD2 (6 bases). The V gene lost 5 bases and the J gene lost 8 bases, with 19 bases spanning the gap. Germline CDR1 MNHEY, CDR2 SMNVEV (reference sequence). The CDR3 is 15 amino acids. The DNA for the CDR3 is TGTGCCAGCAGTAGACGACTAGGGGTAACTCATGAGCAGTTCTTC. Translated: CASSRRLGVTHEQFF.

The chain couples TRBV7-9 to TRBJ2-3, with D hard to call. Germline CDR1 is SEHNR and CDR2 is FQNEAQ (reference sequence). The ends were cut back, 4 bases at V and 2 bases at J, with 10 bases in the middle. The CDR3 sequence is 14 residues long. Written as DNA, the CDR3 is TGTGCCAGCAGCTCGAAGTCAGACACAGATACGCAGTATTTT. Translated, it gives CASSSKSDTDTQYF.

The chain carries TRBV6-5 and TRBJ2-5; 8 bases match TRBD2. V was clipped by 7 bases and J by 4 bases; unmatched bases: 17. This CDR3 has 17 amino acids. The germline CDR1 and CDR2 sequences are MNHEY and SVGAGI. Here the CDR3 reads CASITGLAGWGGETQYF. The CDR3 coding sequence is TGTGCCAGCATCACGGGGCTAGCGGGCTGGGGTGGAGAGACCCAGTACTTC.

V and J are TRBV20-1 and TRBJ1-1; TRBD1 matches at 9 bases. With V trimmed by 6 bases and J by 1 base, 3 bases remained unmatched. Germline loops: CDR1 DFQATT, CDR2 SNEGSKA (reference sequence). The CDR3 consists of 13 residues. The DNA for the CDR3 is TGCAGTGCCGGGACAGGGCGGAACACTGAAGCTTTCTTT. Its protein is CSAGTGRNTEAFF.

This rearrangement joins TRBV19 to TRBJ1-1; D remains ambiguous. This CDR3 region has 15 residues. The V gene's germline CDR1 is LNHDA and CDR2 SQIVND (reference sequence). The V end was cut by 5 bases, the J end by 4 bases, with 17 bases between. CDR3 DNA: TGTGCCAGTAGTCCTGAGGGCCCCCTGGGCACTGAAGCTTTCTTT. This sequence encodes CASSPEGPLGTEAFF.

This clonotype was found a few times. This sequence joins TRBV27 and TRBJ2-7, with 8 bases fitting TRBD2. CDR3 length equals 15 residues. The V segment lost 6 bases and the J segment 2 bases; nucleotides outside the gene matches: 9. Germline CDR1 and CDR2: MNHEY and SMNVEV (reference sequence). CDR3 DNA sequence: TGTGCCAGCAGGGTAACTAGCGGCGCCACCTACGAGCAGTACTTC. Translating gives CASRVTSGATYEQYF.

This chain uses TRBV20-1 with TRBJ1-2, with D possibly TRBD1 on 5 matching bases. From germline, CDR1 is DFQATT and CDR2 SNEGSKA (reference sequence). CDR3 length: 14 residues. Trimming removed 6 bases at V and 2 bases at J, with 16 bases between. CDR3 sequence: CSATPGRSNYGYTF. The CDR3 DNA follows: TGCAGTGCGACACCGGGACGGTCAAACTATGGCTACACCTTC.

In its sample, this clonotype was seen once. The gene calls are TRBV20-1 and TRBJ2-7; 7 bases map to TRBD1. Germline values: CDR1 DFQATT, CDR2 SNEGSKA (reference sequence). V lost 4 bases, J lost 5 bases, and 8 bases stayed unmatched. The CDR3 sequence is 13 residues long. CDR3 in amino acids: CSAKGGPRDEQYF. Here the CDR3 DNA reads TGCAGTGCTAAAGGGGGCCCTCGGGACGAGCAGTACTTC.

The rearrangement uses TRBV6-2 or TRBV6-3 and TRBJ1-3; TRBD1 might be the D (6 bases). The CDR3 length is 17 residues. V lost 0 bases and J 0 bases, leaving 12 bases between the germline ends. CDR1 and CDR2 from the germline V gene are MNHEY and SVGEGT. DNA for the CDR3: TGTGCCAGCAGTTACTCCGGACAGACTTTCTCTGGAAACACCATATATTTT. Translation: CASSYSGQTFSGNTIYF.

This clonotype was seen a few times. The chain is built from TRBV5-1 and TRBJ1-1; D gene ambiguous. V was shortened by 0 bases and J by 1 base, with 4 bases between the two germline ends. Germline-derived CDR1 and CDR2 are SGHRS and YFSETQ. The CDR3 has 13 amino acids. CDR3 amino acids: CASSLGGNTEAFF. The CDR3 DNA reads TGCGCCAGCAGCTTGGGGGGGAACACTGAAGCTTTCTTT.

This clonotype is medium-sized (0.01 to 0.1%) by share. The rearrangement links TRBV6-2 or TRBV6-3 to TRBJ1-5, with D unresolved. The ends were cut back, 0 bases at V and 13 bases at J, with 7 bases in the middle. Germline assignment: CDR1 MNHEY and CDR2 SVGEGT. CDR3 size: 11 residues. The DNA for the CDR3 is TGTGCCAGCAGTTACTCATGGGAACAGCATTTT. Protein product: CASSYSWEQHF.

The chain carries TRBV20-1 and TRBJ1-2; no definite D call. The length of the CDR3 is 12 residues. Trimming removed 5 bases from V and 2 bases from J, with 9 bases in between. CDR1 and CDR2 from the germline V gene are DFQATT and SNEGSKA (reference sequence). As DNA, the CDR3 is TGCAGTGCTTTCAGAAGAAACTATGGCTACACCTTC. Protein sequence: CSAFRRNYGYTF.

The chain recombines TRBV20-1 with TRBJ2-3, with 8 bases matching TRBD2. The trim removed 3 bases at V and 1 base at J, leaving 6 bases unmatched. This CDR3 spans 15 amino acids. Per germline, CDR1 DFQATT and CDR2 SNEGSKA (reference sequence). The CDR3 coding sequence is TGCAGTGCTAGCGGGAGGGCCTCGGGCACAGATACGCAGTATTTT. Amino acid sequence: CSASGRASGTDTQYF.

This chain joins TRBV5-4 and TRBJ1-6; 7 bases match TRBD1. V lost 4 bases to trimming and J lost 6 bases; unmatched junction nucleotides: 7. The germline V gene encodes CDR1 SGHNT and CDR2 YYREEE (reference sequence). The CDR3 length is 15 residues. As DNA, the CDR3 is TGTGCCAGCAGCCCACCGGGACAGTTTAATTCACCCCTCCACTTT. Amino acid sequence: CASSPPGQFNSPLHF.

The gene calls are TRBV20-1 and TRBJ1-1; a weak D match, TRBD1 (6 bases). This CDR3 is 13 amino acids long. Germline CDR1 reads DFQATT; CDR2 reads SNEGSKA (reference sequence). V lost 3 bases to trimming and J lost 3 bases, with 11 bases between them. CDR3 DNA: TGCAGTGCTAGGACACAGGGCGACACTGAAGCTTTCTTT. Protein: CSARTQGDTEAFF.

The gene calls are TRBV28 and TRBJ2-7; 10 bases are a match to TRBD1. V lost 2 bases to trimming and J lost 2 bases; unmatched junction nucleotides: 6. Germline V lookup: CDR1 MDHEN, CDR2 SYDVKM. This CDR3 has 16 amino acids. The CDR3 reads CASSLAGQGLPYEQYF. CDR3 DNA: TGTGCCAGCAGTTTAGCGGGACAGGGGCTCCCCTACGAGCAGTACTTC.

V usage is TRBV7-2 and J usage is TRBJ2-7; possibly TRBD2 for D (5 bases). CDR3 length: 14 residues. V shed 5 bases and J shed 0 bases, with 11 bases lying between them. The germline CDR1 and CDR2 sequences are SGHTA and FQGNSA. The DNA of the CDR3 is TGTGCCAGCAGCCAGCGGAGAGACTCCTACGAGCAGTACTTC. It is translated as CASSQRRDSYEQYF. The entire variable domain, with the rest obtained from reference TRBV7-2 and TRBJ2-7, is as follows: GAGVSQSPSNKVTEKGKDVELRCDPISGHTALYWYRQSLGQGLEFLIYFQGNSAPDKSGLPSDRFSAERTGGSVSTLTIQRTQQEDSAVYLCASSQRRDSYEQYFGPGTRLTVT.

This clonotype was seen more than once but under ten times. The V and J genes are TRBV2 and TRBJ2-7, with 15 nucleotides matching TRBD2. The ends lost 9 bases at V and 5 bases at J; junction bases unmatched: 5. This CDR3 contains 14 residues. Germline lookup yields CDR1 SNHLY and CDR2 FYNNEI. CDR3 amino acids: CASWTSGRVDEQYF. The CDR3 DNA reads TGTGCCAGTTGGACTAGCGGGAGGGTAGACGAGCAGTACTTC.

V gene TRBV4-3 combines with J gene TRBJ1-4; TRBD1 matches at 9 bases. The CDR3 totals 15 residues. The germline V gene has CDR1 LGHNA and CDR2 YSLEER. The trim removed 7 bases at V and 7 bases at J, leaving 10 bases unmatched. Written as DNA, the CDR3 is TGCGCCAGCAACCCGCCGGGACAGGGTGGTGAAAAACTGTTTTTT. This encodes CASNPPGQGGEKLFF.

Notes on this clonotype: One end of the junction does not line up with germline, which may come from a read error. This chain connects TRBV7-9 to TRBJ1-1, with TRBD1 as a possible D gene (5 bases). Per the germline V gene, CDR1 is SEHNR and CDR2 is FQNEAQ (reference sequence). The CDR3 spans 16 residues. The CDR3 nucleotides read TGTGCCAGCAGCTTCCCCGCCGGGGGACCGAACACTGAAGCTTCCTTT. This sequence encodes CASSFPAGGPNTEASF.

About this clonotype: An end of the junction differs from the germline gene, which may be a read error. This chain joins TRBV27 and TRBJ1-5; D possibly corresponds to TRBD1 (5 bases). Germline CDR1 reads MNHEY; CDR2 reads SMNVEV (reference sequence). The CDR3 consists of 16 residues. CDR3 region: CTSSPDRRDSNQPQHF. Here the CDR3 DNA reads TGTACCAGCAGTCCAGACAGAAGGGATAGCAATCAGCCCCAGCATTTT.

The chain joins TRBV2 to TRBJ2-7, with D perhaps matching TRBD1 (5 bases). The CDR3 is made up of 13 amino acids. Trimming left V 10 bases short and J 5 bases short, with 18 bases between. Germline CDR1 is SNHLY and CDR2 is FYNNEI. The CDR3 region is CATLSPGNNEQYF. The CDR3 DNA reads TGTGCCACCCTTTCGCCAGGGAACAACGAGCAGTACTTC.

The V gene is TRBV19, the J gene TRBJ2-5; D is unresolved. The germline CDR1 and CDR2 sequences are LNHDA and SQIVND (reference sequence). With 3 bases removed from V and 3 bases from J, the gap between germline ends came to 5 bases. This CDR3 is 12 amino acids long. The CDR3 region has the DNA TGTGCCAGTAGTATGGGCAAAGAGACCCAGTACTTC. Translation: CASSMGKETQYF. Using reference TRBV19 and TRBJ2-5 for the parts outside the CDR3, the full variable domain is DGGITQSPKYLFRKEGQNVTLSCEQNLNHDAMYWYRQDPGQGLRLIYYSQIVNDFQKGDIAEGYSVSREKKESFPLTVTSAQKNPTAFYLCASSMGKETQYFGPGTRLLVL.

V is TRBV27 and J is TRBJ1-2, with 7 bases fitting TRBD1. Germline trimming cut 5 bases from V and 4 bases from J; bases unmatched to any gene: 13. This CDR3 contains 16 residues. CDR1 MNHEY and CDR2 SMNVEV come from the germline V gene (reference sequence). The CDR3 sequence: CASSVSQGQVAYGYTF. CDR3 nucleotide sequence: TGTGCCAGCAGTGTCTCACAGGGGCAAGTCGCCTATGGCTACACCTTC.

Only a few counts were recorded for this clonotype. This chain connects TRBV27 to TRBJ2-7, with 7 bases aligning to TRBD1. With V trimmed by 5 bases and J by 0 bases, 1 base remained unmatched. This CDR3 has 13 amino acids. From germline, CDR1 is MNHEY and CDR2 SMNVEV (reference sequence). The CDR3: CASSGDSSYEQYF. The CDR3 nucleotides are TGTGCCAGCAGTGGGGACAGCTCCTACGAGCAGTACTTC.

The CDR3 DNA reads TGCAGTGCTAGGGGCACTAGCGGGTACAATGAGCAGTTCTTC. Translating it yields CSARGTSGYNEQFF. J is TRBJ2-1 and V is TRBV20-1, with 9 bases identical to TRBD2. The CDR3 consists of 14 residues. Germline-derived CDR1 and CDR2 are DFQATT and SNEGSKA (reference sequence). J lost 4 bases, V lost 3 bases, and 4 bases had no gene match.